This T cell receptor beta chain was sequenced during a study of blood T cell repertoires in COVID-19. Overall study: Samples representing acute and convalescent COVID-19 were sourced from the United States, Italy and Spain. In each case, the material was cDNA or gDNA derived from T cells, B-cell-depleted T cells, or PBMCs.

In the original workflow: Estimation of nucleated cell counts was performed using reference gene primer amplification. The method was immunoSEQ multiplex PCR; TCRdb's version includes in-frame clones alone and lacks a portion of them. The D gene and trimming were derived from the DNA, and the V and J assignments and clone size from that table. Among 35,000 to 50,000 clones listed, about 85% were seen once. In its sample, this clone was seen a few times. Germline lookup yields CDR1 LGHNT and CDR2 FRNRAP. Trimming cost V 1 base and J 3 bases, with 6 bases left between them. This CDR3 has 13 amino acids.

Input material: peripheral blood. The receptor was isolated from a man between 60 and 75 years old with acute or convalescent COVID-19. J is TRBJ1-2 and V is TRBV12-5; D is ambiguous. The CDR3 bases are TGTGCTAGTGGTTTGGAACCAGACTATGGCTACACCTTC. Residues: CASGLEPDYGYTF.